These 32 T cell receptor beta chains were sequenced from one sample in a study of T cell responses to AZD1222 COVID-19 vaccine. TCRdb keeps only in-frame clones here, not all; method: immunoSEQ multiplex PCR. The sample contains roughly 150,000 clones, around nine tenths of which appear only once. This specimen consisted of peripheral blood, obtained on day 0 of AZD1222 vaccination. The source of these receptors is an adult in good health.

The V call is TRBV12-3 or TRBV12-4, the J call TRBJ1-5; D call uncertain. V dropped 3 bases and J dropped 7 bases, with 7 bases sitting between them. The CDR3 is 12 residues long. CDR3 protein: CASSFRRQPQHF. The CDR3 DNA follows: TGTGCCAGCAGTTTCCGCAGGCAGCCCCAGCATTTT.

The CDR3 coding sequence is TGTGCCAGCAGCCCCCACCCGGGGACAGGGGTTGGCTACACCTTC. This codes for CASSPHPGTGVGYTF. This chain links TRBV7-2 with TRBJ1-2; TRBD1 aligns across 10 bases. V trimming: 5 bases; J trimming: 7 bases; junction bases outside the gene matches: 10. CDR1 and CDR2 from the germline V gene are SGHTA and FQGNSA. This CDR3 is 15 amino acids long.

This chain joins TRBV27 and TRBJ2-1, with 9 nucleotides matching TRBD2. The CDR3 extends over 14 amino acids. Germline V gene data show CDR1 as MNHEY and CDR2 as SMNVEV (reference sequence). Trimming at V came to 7 bases and at J to 7 bases, leaving 8 bases not matched to a gene. This CDR3 reads CASKGGGARNEQFF. The CDR3 nucleotides read TGTGCCAGCAAGGGCGGGGGGGCGAGAAATGAGCAGTTCTTC.

The CDR3 sequence is CASSLERPGPYEQYF. CDR3 DNA: TGTGCCAGCAGCTTAGAGCGTCCAGGCCCCTACGAGCAGTACTTC. The rearrangement links TRBV11-2 to TRBJ2-7; D uncertain. The CDR3 runs to 15 residues. Per germline, CDR1 SGHAT and CDR2 FQNNGV. The V end was cut by 0 bases, the J end by 2 bases, with 11 bases between.

The chain couples TRBV7-9 to TRBJ1-1; D possibly corresponds to TRBD1 (6 bases). The CDR3 contains 15 residues. Germline CDR1 reads SEHNR; CDR2 reads FQNEAQ (reference sequence). The ends were cut back, 5 bases at V and 0 bases at J, with 13 bases in the middle. The CDR3 coding sequence is TGTGCCAGCAGCCCGAGCCGGGGGCTGAACACTGAAGCTTTCTTT. It yields the protein CASSPSRGLNTEAFF.

This clone appeared a single time. V is TRBV7-9 and J is TRBJ2-2, with TRBD1 matching over 8 bases. The CDR3 length is 14 residues. The germline CDR1 and CDR2 sequences are SEHNR and FQNEAQ (reference sequence). The V segment lost 4 bases and the J segment 7 bases; nucleotides outside the gene matches: 5. Here the CDR3 reads CASSSTGEGGELFF. In DNA form, the CDR3 reads TGTGCCAGCAGCTCGACAGGGGAAGGCGGGGAGCTGTTTTTT.

The rearrangement joins TRBV13 to TRBJ2-1, with a possible D match to TRBD1 (5 bases). CDR1 is PRHDT and CDR2 is FYEKMQ in the germline V gene (reference sequence). The CDR3 covers 13 residues. Trimming removed 5 bases at V and 5 bases at J, with 10 bases between. This CDR3 is CASSPTAHNEQFF. The CDR3 coding sequence is TGTGCCAGCAGCCCGACAGCCCACAATGAGCAGTTCTTC. Full variable domain (remainder filled in from reference TRBV13 and TRBJ2-1): AAGVIQSPRHLIKEKRETATLKCYPIPRHDTVYWYQQGPGQDPQFLISFYEKMQSDKGSIPDRFSAQQFSDYHSELNMSSLELGDSALYFCASSPTAHNEQFFGPGTRLTVL.

Note on this clone: A read error may produce the germline difference seen at one junction end. The chain employs TRBV6-5 and TRBJ1-1; D is ambiguous. There are 10 residues in the CDR3. Germline CDR1 and CDR2: MNHEY and SVGAGI. The CDR3 DNA is TGTGCCAGCTTGAAGACTGAAGCTTTCTTT. This translates into CASLKTEAFF.

The chain combines TRBV18 with TRBJ1-1; 8 nucleotides line up with TRBD1. Germline V lookup: CDR1 KGHSH, CDR2 LQKENI. V shed 5 bases and J 6 bases; nucleotides not matched to a gene: 5. The CDR3 is 13 amino acids. The CDR3 nucleotides read TGTGCCAGCTCAGAGGACAGGGTATCTGAAGCTTTCTTT. Amino acid sequence: CASSEDRVSEAFF.

J is TRBJ2-5 and V is TRBV2; a weak D match, TRBD2 (6 bases). The CDR3 contains 15 residues. Germline V CDR1 and CDR2: SNHLY, FYNNEI. Trimming took off 11 bases at V and 4 bases at J, with 23 bases between the two ends. The CDR3, as DNA: TGTGCCTCTCAAGGGACTTGGGTCCTAGGAGAGACCCAGTACTTC. As protein: CASQGTWVLGETQYF.

This chain joins TRBV7-2 and TRBJ1-5; 8 positions match TRBD1. Trimming took 5 bases from V and 5 from J; bases not matched to a gene: 8. CDR1 is SGHTA and CDR2 is FQGNSA in the germline V gene. The length of the CDR3 is 15 residues. The CDR3 nucleotides are TGTGCCAGCAGCCTTCGGACAGGGATACATCAGCCCCAGCATTTT. Protein: CASSLRTGIHQPQHF.

This chain joins TRBV19 and TRBJ2-6; D is possibly TRBD1 (5 bases). Looked up from germline, CDR1 is LNHDA and CDR2 is SQIVND (reference sequence). The CDR3 length is 14 residues. Trimming cost V 7 bases and J 2 bases, with 9 bases left between them. The CDR3: CASTLGAGANVLTF. The CDR3 DNA is TGTGCCAGTACCCTAGGGGCTGGGGCCAACGTCCTGACTTTC.

The chain combines TRBV4-2 with TRBJ1-1, with unresolved D. The V gene's germline CDR1 is LGHNA and CDR2 YNFKEQ. V was trimmed by 2 bases and J by 1 base, leaving 14 bases between them. The CDR3 is 16 amino acids. CDR3 amino acids: CASSQNRPSGNTEAFF. The DNA of the CDR3 is TGTGCCAGCAGCCAAAATCGTCCGTCCGGGAACACTGAAGCTTTCTTT.

The rearrangement uses TRBV5-6 and TRBJ1-5, with TRBD1 identical over 9 bases. Germline-derived CDR1 and CDR2 are SGHDT and YYEEEE. The trim removed 1 base at V and 10 bases at J, leaving 3 bases unmatched. This CDR3 is built from 13 residues. The CDR3 DNA reads TGTGCCAGCAGCTTGAACAGGGGGCGACCCCAGCATTTT. Protein sequence: CASSLNRGRPQHF.

This chain joins TRBV2 and TRBJ2-2; TRBD2 matches at 9 bases. CDR1 is SNHLY, CDR2 FYNNEI, per germline. The CDR3 is made up of 14 amino acids. The ends lost 8 bases at V and 6 bases at J; junction bases unmatched: 7. CDR3 bases: TGTGCCAGCCTGCAGCGGGAGGCGGCCGGGGAGCTGTTTTTT. Translation: CASLQREAAGELFF. Drawing the rest from reference TRBV2 and TRBJ2-2, the complete variable domain is EPEVTQTPSHQVTQMGQEVILRCVPISNHLYFYWYRQILGQKVEFLVSFYNNEISEKSEIFDDQFSVERPDGSNFTLKIRSTKLEDSAMYFCASLQREAAGELFFGEGSRLTVL.

The chain carries TRBV6-5 and TRBJ2-7; weak D call: TRBD2 (6 bases). Trimming took 5 bases from V and 5 from J, leaving 13 bases between them. The CDR3 contains 13 residues. Germline V gene lookup returns CDR1 MNHEY and CDR2 SVGAGI. The chain's CDR3 is CASSPTSIHEQYF. CDR3 sequence (DNA): TGTGCCAGCAGTCCTACTAGCATCCACGAGCAGTACTTC.

This chain uses TRBV15 with TRBJ2-7, with D possibly being TRBD1 (5 bases). The CDR3 loop spans 16 amino acids. Germline CDR1 is LNHNV and CDR2 is YYDKDF (reference sequence). Trimming pared 1 base from V and 0 bases from J, leaving 13 bases between. The CDR3 sequence is CATSRGGVGHSYEQYF. CDR3 DNA: TGTGCCACCAGCAGAGGCGGTGTGGGGCACTCCTACGAGCAGTACTTC.

This chain uses TRBV3-1 (or the pseudogene TRBV3-2) with TRBJ2-1, with 10 bases lining up with TRBD2. V lost 0 bases to trimming and J lost 5 bases; unmatched junction nucleotides: 10. Per germline, CDR1 LGHDT and CDR2 YNNKEL (reference sequence). This CDR3 contains 18 residues. CDR3 sequence reads: CASSQEASSGRTDNEQFF. The CDR3 coding sequence is TGTGCCAGCAGCCAAGAGGCCTCTAGCGGGAGAACGGACAATGAGCAGTTCTTC.

This clone has only a few counts. The chain links TRBV12-5 to TRBJ1-1; 10 nucleotides line up with TRBD1. This CDR3 region has 17 residues. V lost 2 bases to trimming and J lost 1 base; unmatched junction nucleotides: 7. From germline, CDR1 is LGHNT and CDR2 FRNRAP. Here the CDR3 reads CASGLPTGDRGNTEAFF. The CDR3 nucleotides read TGTGCTAGTGGTTTGCCAACCGGGGACAGGGGGAACACTGAAGCTTTCTTT.

This chain joins TRBV5-1 and TRBJ2-7; no clear D gene. In germline, CDR1 is SGHRS, CDR2 YFSETQ. V was cut by 5 bases and J by 4 bases, with 7 bases left in between. The CDR3 consists of 11 residues. Written as DNA, the CDR3 is TGCGCCAGCAGTTCCATATACGAGCAGTACTTC. It encodes CASSSIYEQYF.

V gene TRBV3-1 (or the pseudogene TRBV3-2) combines with J gene TRBJ2-4; D could derive from TRBD1 or TRBD2 (5 bases each). The CDR3 is 15 amino acids. Looked up from germline, CDR1 is LGHDT and CDR2 is YNNKEL (reference sequence). V dropped 5 bases and J dropped 1 base, with 12 bases sitting between them. The CDR3: CASSSGTPAKNIQYF. CDR3 nucleotides: TGTGCCAGCAGCTCAGGGACCCCCGCCAAAAACATTCAGTACTTC.

The chain carries TRBV7-9 and TRBJ1-3; D perhaps matches TRBD1 (6 bases). CDR3 size: 15 residues. Trimming shortened V by 3 bases and J by 4 bases, and 13 bases separated the two germline ends. Germline values: CDR1 SEHNR, CDR2 FQNEAQ (reference sequence). The CDR3 DNA reads TGTGCCAGCAGCTTCGGGACAACTAGGGGAAACACCATATATTTT. Translation: CASSFGTTRGNTIYF.

J is TRBJ1-5 and V is TRBV6-2 or TRBV6-3; possibly TRBD1 for D (5 bases). V lost 2 bases, J lost 5 bases, and 16 bases lay in between. The germline V gene encodes CDR1 MNHEY and CDR2 SVGEGT. The CDR3 spans 16 residues. The CDR3 reads CASSYGFRRGDQPQHF. CDR3 DNA sequence: TGTGCCAGCAGTTACGGGTTTAGGAGGGGCGATCAGCCCCAGCATTTT.

The DNA for the CDR3 is TGCGCCAGCAGCCAAAACAGGGGGACTAATGAAAAACTGTTTTTT. It yields the protein CASSQNRGTNEKLFF. The chain links TRBV4-1 to TRBJ1-4; 8 positions match TRBD1. The J segment lost 2 bases and the V segment lost 2 bases, leaving 1 base of the junction unmatched. Per germline, CDR1 MGHRA and CDR2 YSYEKL. The CDR3 sequence is 15 residues long.

The chain couples TRBV6-2 or TRBV6-3 to TRBJ1-2; 8 bases map to TRBD1. Germline V lookup: CDR1 MNHEY, CDR2 SVGEGT. J lost 4 bases, V lost 2 bases, and 12 bases had no gene match. This CDR3 has 17 residues. The CDR3 nucleotides are TGTGCCAGCAGTTACGAAAGGGCCGGGACAGGAAGCTATGGCTACACCTTC. Its protein product is CASSYERAGTGSYGYTF.

The rearrangement uses TRBV15 and TRBJ2-1; 9 bases align to TRBD2. V lost 4 bases to trimming and J lost 6 bases; unmatched junction nucleotides: 4. CDR1 and CDR2 (germline): LNHNV, YYDKDF (reference sequence). The CDR3 sequence is 14 residues long. DNA for the CDR3: TGTGCCACCAGCACACGGACTAGCGTCAATGAGCAGTTCTTC. It encodes CATSTRTSVNEQFF.

The chain uses TRBV2 and TRBJ2-7; 9 bases are shared with TRBD2. J lost 6 bases, V lost 8 bases, and 14 bases had no gene match. The CDR3 runs to 15 residues. Germline V CDR1 and CDR2: SNHLY, FYNNEI. Here the CDR3 DNA reads TGTGCCAGCGGGGATAGCGGGAGTTTCAGGGTCGAGCAGTACTTC. It is translated as CASGDSGSFRVEQYF. The whole variable domain, filled in from reference TRBV2 and TRBJ2-7, reads EPEVTQTPSHQVTQMGQEVILRCVPISNHLYFYWYRQILGQKVEFLVSFYNNEISEKSEIFDDQFSVERPDGSNFTLKIRSTKLEDSAMYFCASGDSGSFRVEQYFGPGTRLTVT.

The rearrangement uses TRBV7-2 and TRBJ1-2, with TRBD1 matching 7 bases. The CDR3 has 16 residues. V shed 2 bases and J 7 bases; nucleotides not matched to a gene: 13. Germline values: CDR1 SGHTA, CDR2 FQGNSA. The CDR3, as DNA: TGTGCCAGCAGCTTAACGTCTCTAGGACAGGAGGCTGGCTACACCTTC. Translation gives CASSLTSLGQEAGYTF. The full variable domain, completed using reference TRBV7-2 and TRBJ1-2, is GAGVSQSPSNKVTEKGKDVELRCDPISGHTALYWYRQSLGQGLEFLIYFQGNSAPDKSGLPSDRFSAERTGGSVSTLTIQRTQQEDSAVYLCASSLTSLGQEAGYTFGSGTRLTVV.

The rearrangement joins TRBV3-1 (or the pseudogene TRBV3-2) to TRBJ2-1; D ambiguous. CDR1 LGHDT and CDR2 YNNKEL come from the germline V gene (reference sequence). V lost 5 bases to trimming and J lost 7 bases, with 15 bases between them. This CDR3 spans 14 amino acids. CDR3 nucleotides: TGTGCCAGCAGCTTCGGCCCGCAAAGAAATGAGCAGTTCTTC. Its translation is CASSFGPQRNEQFF.

The chain links TRBV2 to TRBJ1-6; tentatively, D is TRBD1 (5 bases). This CDR3 spans 14 amino acids. CDR1 and CDR2 from the germline V gene are SNHLY and FYNNEI. Trimming removed 1 base at V and 7 bases at J, with 8 bases between. The CDR3 bases are TGTGCCAGCAGTGAAGACAGGCCGAATTCACCCCTCCACTTT. Its translation is CASSEDRPNSPLHF.

V is TRBV7-3 and J is TRBJ2-2, with 11 bases identical to TRBD2. The CDR3 consists of 19 residues. V was clipped by 1 base and J by 4 bases; unmatched bases: 11. Germline V lookup: CDR1 SGHTA, CDR2 FQGTGA. The CDR3 is CASSLIGPSGRPPTGELFF. DNA of the CDR3: TGTGCCAGCAGCTTAATCGGGCCTAGCGGGAGGCCACCCACCGGGGAGCTGTTTTTT.

The chain combines TRBV27 with TRBJ2-2; 7 bases fit TRBD1. J lost 7 bases, V lost 1 base, and 6 bases had no gene match. Germline V lookup: CDR1 MNHEY, CDR2 SMNVEV (reference sequence). This CDR3 has 15 residues. CDR3 nucleotides: TGTGCCAGCAGTTTATGGAGAGGGGGCGGCGGGGAGCTGTTTTTT. This sequence encodes CASSLWRGGGGELFF.